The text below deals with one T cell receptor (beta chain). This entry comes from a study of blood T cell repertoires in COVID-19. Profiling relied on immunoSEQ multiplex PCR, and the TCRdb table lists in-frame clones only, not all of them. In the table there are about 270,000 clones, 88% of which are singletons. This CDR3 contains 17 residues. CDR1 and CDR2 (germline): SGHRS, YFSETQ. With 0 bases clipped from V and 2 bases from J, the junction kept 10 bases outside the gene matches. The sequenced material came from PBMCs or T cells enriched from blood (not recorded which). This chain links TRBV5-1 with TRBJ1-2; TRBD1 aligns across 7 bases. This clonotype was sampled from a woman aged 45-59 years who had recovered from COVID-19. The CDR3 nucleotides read TGCGCCAGCAGCTTGGTTGTAGGGACAGCGGCGAACTATGGCTACACCTTC. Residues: CASSLVVGTAANYGYTF.